These T cell receptor beta chains were read from a single sample in a study of shared clonotypes between healthy human individuals. Only in-frame clones appear in the TCRdb table, and some are missing; sequencing was by immunoSEQ multiplex PCR. The sample has 2 million or so clones; 85% to 95% are singletons. The sample taken for sequencing was naive CD4+ T cells sorted from blood. These receptors came from a young man in good health. Each CDR3 is given with its conserved first and last residue. The D gene is left open where the match is weak. Size is stated for part of the rows, as once, few or many counts, or as a class when the clone is expanded.

clone size | J gene | D gene | V gene | CDR3 protein | CDR3 DNA
once | TRBJ2-3 | - | TRBV7-2 | CASSWVGVGTDTQYF | TGTGCCAGCAGCTGGGTCGGTGTGGGGACAGATACGCAGTATTTT
once | TRBJ2-5 | - | TRBV28 | CASSSPDRHYLYF | TGTGCCAGCAGTAGCCCGGACAGACACTACCTGTACTTC
once | TRBJ2-7 | - | TRBV21-1 | CASSARWGTGYEQYF | TGTGCCAGCAGCGCCCGGTGGGGGACAGGATACGAGCAGTACTTC
- | TRBJ1-6 | - | TRBV5-4 | CASSSPVGGDNSPLHF | TGTGCCAGCAGCTCCCCAGTAGGGGGGGATAATTCACCCCTCCACTTT
- | TRBJ1-1 | TRBD1 | TRBV2 | CASSGTGMNTEAFF | TGTGCCAGCAGTGGGACAGGGATGAACACTGAAGCTTTCTTT
- | TRBJ1-2 | - | TRBV29-1 | CSVGGGYTF | TGCAGTGTCGGCGGGGGCTACACCTTC
once | TRBJ1-1 | - | TRBV28 | CASRTGGRNTEAFF | TGTGCCAGCAGGACAGGAGGGCGGAACACTGAAGCTTTCTTT
- | TRBJ1-4 | TRBD1 | TRBV7-9 | CASSLGVGSGGEKLFF | TGTGCCAGCAGCTTAGGCGTCGGCTCAGGGGGTGAAAAACTGTTTTTT
- | TRBJ1-4 | TRBD1 | TRBV5-1 | CASSPGQGGTNEKLFF | TGCGCCAGCAGCCCCGGACAGGGAGGAACTAATGAAAAACTGTTTTTT
- | TRBJ2-3 | - | TRBV25-1 | CASSEYRGIDTQYF | TGTGCCAGCAGTGAATATCGGGGAATCGATACGCAGTATTTT
- | TRBJ1-2 | - | TRBV12-5 | CASGLGRQIYGYTF | TGTGCTAGTGGTTTGGGAAGACAGATCTATGGCTACACCTTC
- | TRBJ1-4 | - | TRBV25-1 | CASSAGEERVF | TGTGCCAGCAGTGCCGGGGAGGAACGTGTTTTT
- | TRBJ2-1 | - | TRBV5-1 | CASSLAPLGQNNEQFF | TGCGCCAGCAGCTTGGCCCCTTTAGGACAGAACAATGAGCAGTTCTTC
once | TRBJ2-2 | TRBD1 | TRBV7-2 | CASSLRLGTVDTGELFF | TGTGCCAGCAGCTTAAGGTTAGGGACAGTTGACACCGGGGAGCTGTTTTTT
- | TRBJ1-1 | - | TRBV7-9 | CASSLGSTWGGTEAFF | TGTGCCAGCAGCTTAGGTTCAACTTGGGGCGGCACTGAAGCTTTCTTT
- | TRBJ2-7 | TRBD2 | TRBV7-9 | CASSLLAGGYEQYF | TGTGCCAGCAGCTTACTAGCGGGGGGGTACGAGCAGTACTTC
- | TRBJ2-2 | - | TRBV9 | CASSVEGTGELFF | TGTGCCAGCAGCGTAGAAGGTACCGGGGAGCTGTTTTTT
- | TRBJ1-5 | TRBD1 | TRBV11-2 | CASSSRTGSRPQHF | TGTGCCAGCAGTTCCCGGACAGGGTCAAGGCCCCAGCATTTT
- | TRBJ1-5 | TRBD1 | TRBV28 | CASIDRESDQPQHF | TGTGCCAGCATAGACAGGGAGAGCGATCAGCCCCAGCATTTT
- | TRBJ1-2 | - | TRBV29-1 | CSVDREVGYTF | TGCAGCGTTGACAGGGAGGTTGGCTACACCTTC
- | TRBJ1-2 | - | TRBV25-1 | CASSEFGRSFEGYTF | TGTGCCAGCAGTGAATTTGGTAGGAGTTTCGAGGGCTACACCTTC
- | TRBJ1-1 | - | TRBV7-9 | CASRFQGNTEAFF | TGTGCCAGCAGGTTCCAGGGGAACACTGAAGCTTTCTTT
- | TRBJ2-7 | TRBD1 | TRBV18 | CASSPRGQGAYEQYF | TGTGCCAGCTCACCAAGGGGACAGGGGGCTTACGAGCAGTACTTC
- | TRBJ1-3 | - | TRBV2 | CASSIHTTGNTIYF | TGTGCCAGCAGTATCCACACAACGGGAAACACCATATATTTT